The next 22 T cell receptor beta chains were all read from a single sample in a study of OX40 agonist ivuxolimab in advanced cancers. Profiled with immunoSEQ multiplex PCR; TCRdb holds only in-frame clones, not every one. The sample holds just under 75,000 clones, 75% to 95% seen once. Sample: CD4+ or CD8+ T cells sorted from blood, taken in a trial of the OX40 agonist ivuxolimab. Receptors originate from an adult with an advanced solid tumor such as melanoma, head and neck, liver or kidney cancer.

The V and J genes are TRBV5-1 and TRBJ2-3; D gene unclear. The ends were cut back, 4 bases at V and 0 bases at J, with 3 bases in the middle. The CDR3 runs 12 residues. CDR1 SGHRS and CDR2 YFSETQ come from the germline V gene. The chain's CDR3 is CASSLSTDTQYF. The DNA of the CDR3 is TGCGCCAGCAGCCTCAGCACAGATACGCAGTATTTT.

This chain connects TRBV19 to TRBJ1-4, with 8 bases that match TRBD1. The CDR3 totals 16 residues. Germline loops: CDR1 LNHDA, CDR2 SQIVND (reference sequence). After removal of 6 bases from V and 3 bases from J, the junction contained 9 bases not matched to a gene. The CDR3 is CASSDVTGGPNEKLFF. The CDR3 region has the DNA TGTGCCAGTAGCGATGTAACAGGGGGACCTAATGAAAAACTGTTTTTT.

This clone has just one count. The CDR3 spells CASSTRTSGSRGNIQYF. The CDR3 nucleotides are TGTGCCAGTAGTACCCGGACTAGCGGGAGTAGAGGAAACATTCAGTACTTC. The V gene is TRBV19, the J gene TRBJ2-4; 13 positions agree with TRBD2. V shed 4 bases and J 6 bases; nucleotides not matched to a gene: 9. Germline CDR1 is LNHDA and CDR2 is SQIVND (reference sequence). The CDR3 is 17 residues long.

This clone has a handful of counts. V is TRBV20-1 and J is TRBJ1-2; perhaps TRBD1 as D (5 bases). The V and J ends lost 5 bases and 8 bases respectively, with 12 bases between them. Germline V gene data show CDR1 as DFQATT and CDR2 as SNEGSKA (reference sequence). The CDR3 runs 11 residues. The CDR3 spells CSAVQGGGYTF. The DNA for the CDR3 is TGCAGTGCTGTTCAGGGAGGGGGCTACACCTTC.

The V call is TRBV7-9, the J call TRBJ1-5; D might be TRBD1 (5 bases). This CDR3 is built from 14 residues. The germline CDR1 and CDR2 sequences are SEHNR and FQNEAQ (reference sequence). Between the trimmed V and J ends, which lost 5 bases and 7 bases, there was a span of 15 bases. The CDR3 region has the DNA TGTGCCAGCAGCCCCGGGCAGGGTGAGCAGCCCCAGCATTTT. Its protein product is CASSPGQGEQPQHF.

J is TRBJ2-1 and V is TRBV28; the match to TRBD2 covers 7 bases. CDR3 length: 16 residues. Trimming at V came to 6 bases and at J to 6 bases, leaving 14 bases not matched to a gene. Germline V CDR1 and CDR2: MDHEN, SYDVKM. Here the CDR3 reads CASSPPPPSGGNEQFF. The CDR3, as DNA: TGTGCCAGCAGCCCACCCCCCCCCTCGGGGGGCAATGAGCAGTTCTTC.

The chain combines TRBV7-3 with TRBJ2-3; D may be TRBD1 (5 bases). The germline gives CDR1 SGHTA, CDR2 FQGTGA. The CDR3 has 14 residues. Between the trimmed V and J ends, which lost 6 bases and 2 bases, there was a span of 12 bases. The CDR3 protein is CASRGAGNTDTQYF. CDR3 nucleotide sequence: TGTGCCAGCAGAGGGGCAGGAAACACAGATACGCAGTATTTT.

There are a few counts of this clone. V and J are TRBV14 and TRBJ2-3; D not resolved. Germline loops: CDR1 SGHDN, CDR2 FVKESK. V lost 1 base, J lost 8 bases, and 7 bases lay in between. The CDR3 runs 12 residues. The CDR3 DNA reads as TGTGCCAGCAGCCAAGGGTCTGGTACGCAGTATTTT. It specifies CASSQGSGTQYF.

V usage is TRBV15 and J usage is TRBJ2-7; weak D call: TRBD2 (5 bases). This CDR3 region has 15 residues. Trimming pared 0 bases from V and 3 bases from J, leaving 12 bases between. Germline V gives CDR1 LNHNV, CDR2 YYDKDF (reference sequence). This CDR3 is CATSREWGVGYEQYF. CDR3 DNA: TGTGCCACCAGCAGAGAATGGGGAGTAGGCTACGAGCAGTACTTC.

CDR3 sequence (DNA): TGCGCCAGCAGCCAAGTCTGGGCTCGGGGCGGGAGTTTGTACGGGGAGCTGTTTTTT. It codes for CASSQVWARGGSLYGELFF. The V call is TRBV4-3, the J call TRBJ2-2; 7 nucleotides align to TRBD2. The CDR3 loop spans 19 amino acids. CDR1 is LGHNA and CDR2 is YSLEER in the germline V gene. Unmatched junction bases numbered 18, after V lost 1 base and J lost 7 bases.

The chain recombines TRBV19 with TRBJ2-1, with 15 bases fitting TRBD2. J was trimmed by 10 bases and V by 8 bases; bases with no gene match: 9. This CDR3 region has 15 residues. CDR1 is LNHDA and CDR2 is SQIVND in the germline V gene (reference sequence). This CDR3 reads CASSWTSGREGEQFF. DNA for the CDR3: TGTGCCAGTTCTTGGACTAGCGGGAGGGAGGGCGAGCAGTTCTTC.

CDR3 protein: CASSLVGRSEQYF. The CDR3 coding sequence is TGCGCCAGCAGCTTGGTAGGTAGATCCGAGCAGTACTTC. The V and J genes are TRBV5-1 and TRBJ2-7; D ambiguous. V was trimmed by 0 bases and J by 6 bases, leaving 10 bases between them. This CDR3 has 13 amino acids. Germline CDR1 and CDR2: SGHRS and YFSETQ.

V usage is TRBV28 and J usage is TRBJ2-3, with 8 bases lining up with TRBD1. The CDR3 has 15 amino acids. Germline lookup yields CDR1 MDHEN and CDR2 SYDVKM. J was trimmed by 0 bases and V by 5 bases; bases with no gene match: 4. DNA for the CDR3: TGTGCCAGCAGTCACCGGGACAGGAGCACAGATACGCAGTATTTT. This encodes CASSHRDRSTDTQYF.

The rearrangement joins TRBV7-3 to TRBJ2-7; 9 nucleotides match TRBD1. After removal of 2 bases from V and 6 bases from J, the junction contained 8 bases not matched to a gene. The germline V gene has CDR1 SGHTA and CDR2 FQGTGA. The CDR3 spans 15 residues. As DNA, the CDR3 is TGTGCCAGCAGCTTACTCGGGACAGGGTTAAGCGAGCAGTACTTC. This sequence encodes CASSLLGTGLSEQYF.

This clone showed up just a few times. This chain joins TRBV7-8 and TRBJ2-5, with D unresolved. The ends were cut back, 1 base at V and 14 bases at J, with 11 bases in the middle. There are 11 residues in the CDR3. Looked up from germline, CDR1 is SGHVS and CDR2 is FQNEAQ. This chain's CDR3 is CASSLDVHLYF. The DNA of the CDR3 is TGTGCCAGCAGCTTAGATGTGCACCTATACTTC.

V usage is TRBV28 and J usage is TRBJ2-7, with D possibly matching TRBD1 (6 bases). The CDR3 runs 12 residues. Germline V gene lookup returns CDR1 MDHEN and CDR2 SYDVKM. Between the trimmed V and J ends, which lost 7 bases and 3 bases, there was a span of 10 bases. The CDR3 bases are TGTGCCAGCAAACAGGGTGGCTACGAGCAGTACTTC. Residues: CASKQGGYEQYF.

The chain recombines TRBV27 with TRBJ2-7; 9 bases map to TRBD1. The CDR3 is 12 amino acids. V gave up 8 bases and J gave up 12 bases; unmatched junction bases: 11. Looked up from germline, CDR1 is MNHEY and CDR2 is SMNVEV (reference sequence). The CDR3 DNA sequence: TGTGCCAGCTCCCCGGGACAGGGTTTCTGGTACTTC. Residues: CASSPGQGFWYF.

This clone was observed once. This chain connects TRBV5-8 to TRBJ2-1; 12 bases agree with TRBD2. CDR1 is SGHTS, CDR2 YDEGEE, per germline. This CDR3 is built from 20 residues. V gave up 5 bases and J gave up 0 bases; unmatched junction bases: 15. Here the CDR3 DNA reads TGTGCCAGCAGATCAAGGTTGGGAGGACTAGCGGGGACCTCCTACAATGAGCAGTTCTTC. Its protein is CASRSRLGGLAGTSYNEQFF.

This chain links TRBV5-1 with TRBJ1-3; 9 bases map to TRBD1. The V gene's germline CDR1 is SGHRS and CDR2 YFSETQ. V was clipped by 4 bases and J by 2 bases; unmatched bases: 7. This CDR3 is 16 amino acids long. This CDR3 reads CASSPPGTGTGNTIYF. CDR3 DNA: TGCGCCAGCAGCCCACCCGGGACAGGGACTGGAAACACCATATATTTT.

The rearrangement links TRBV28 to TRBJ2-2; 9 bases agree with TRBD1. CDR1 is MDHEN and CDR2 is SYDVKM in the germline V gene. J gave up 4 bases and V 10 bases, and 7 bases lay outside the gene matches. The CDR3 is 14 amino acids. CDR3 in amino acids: CATNRGRSTGELFF. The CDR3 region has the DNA TGTGCCACAAACAGGGGGCGAAGCACCGGGGAGCTGTTTTTT.

For the CDR3, the DNA is TGTGCCAGCAGCTTAAGGGACACAAATCAGCCCCAGCATTTT. It is translated as CASSLRDTNQPQHF. The chain couples TRBV7-9 to TRBJ1-5, with TRBD1 as a possible D gene (6 bases). The CDR3 spans 14 residues. CDR1 and CDR2 from the germline V gene are SEHNR and FQNEAQ (reference sequence). Trimming removed 2 bases at V and 4 bases at J, with 9 bases between.

Here the CDR3 reads CASSLRGGSNQPQHF. The CDR3 DNA is TGTGCCAGCAGCTTACGCGGAGGGAGCAATCAGCCCCAGCATTTT. The J gene is TRBJ1-5, the V gene TRBV7-2; the D is unclear. The CDR3 extends over 15 amino acids. Germline assignment: CDR1 SGHTA and CDR2 FQGNSA. The V and J ends lost 2 bases and 1 base respectively, with 9 bases between them.